These T cell receptor beta chains were read from a single sample in a study of T cell responses to AZD1222 COVID-19 vaccine. Method: immunoSEQ multiplex PCR; TCRdb's copy keeps in-frame clones and lacks some. This sample has around 70,000 clones; 88% occur once, and the top ten carry 4.8%. The sample in question was peripheral blood, obtained 28 days after the second dose of the MenACWY control vaccine. These receptors all stem from an adult who received the MenACWY meningococcal vaccine as a control. The CDR3 runs from the conserved cysteine through the conserved F or W. The D gene is left open where the match is weak. Not all rows give a size; the values are once, few, many and, for expanded clones, a class.

>TRBJ1-2|TRBD1|.|TRBV28
TGTGCCAGCACCCCACAGGGGGCATGGGGCTATGGCTACACCTTC
CASTPQGAWGYGYTF
>TRBJ1-2|.|.|TRBV18
TGTGCCAGCTCACCTCCCACAGGGACCACTTATGGCTACACCTTC
CASSPPTGTTYGYTF
>TRBJ1-1|.|.|TRBV7-2
TGTGCCAGCAGCTTCGGGGGAAGGGGGACTGAAGCTTTCTTT
CASSFGGRGTEAFF
>TRBJ1-2|.|.|TRBV5-1
TGCGCCAGCAGCTTAAATCGTATGTCAGGGCGCCGGTTAAGCTATGGCTACACCTTC
CASSLNRMSGRRLSYGYTF
>TRBJ2-1|.|.|TRBV4-1
TGCGCCAGCAGCCCGGGGAGCTCCTACAATGAGCAGTTCTTC
CASSPGSSYNEQFF
>TRBJ2-1|TRBD2|.|TRBV6-6
TGTGCCAGCAGTTACCAGGCGCTAGCGGGAGGCAATGAGCAGTTCTTC
CASSYQALAGGNEQFF
>TRBJ1-2|.|.|TRBV6-5
TGTGCCAGCAGCCGTGACAGCCCTAACTATGGCTACACCTTC
CASSRDSPNYGYTF
>TRBJ2-5|TRBD1|.|TRBV25-1
TGTGCCAGCACCCGAGACAGGGTTGGGGAGACCCAGTACTTC
CASTRDRVGETQYF
>TRBJ1-4|.|.|TRBV7-2
TGTGCCAGCAGCTTAGACGCCAGTAGTTGGGAAAAACTGTTTTTT
CASSLDASSWEKLFF
>TRBJ2-7|.|.|TRBV7-2
TGTGCCAGCAGACCCCCGGGGCTCTCCTACGAGCAGTACTTC
CASRPPGLSYEQYF
>TRBJ1-1|.|.|TRBV7-3
TGTGCCAGCAGCTTACGATCACTCCACATGGGGACTGAAGCTTTCTTT
CASSLRSLHMGTEAFF
>TRBJ2-5|TRBD1|.|TRBV5-4
TGTGCCAGCAGCTTAGTGGGACAGATAAGAGAGACCCAGTACTTC
CASSLVGQIRETQYF
>TRBJ1-2|.|.|TRBV7-2
TGTGCCAGCAGCTTAGGACCAGGGGAGGACTATGGCTACACCTTC
CASSLGPGEDYGYTF
>TRBJ1-2|TRBD1|once|TRBV11-2
TGTGCCAGCAGCTCCGGACAGGGGGTGTGGGGCTACACCTTC
CASSSGQGVWGYTF
>TRBJ2-3|TRBD2|.|TRBV5-4
TGTGCCAGCAGCTTGGGAGGGAGGGCCGGGACAGATACGCAGTATTTT
CASSLGGRAGTDTQYF
>TRBJ2-3|TRBD2|.|TRBV6-1
TGTGCCAGCAGTGAATCTCTAGCGGGAGTTGGTGGCACAGATACGCAGTATTTT
CASSESLAGVGGTDTQYF
>TRBJ1-2|TRBD1|.|TRBV3-1/TRBV3-2
TGTGCCAGCAGCCCCGGACAGGAGCCGAATGGCTACACCTTC
CASSPGQEPNGYTF
>TRBJ1-4|TRBD1|.|TRBV5-5
TGTGCCAGCAGCTTGGCTGCAGGGGGCCTCTGGTGGGAAAAACTGTTTTTT
CASSLAAGGLWWEKLFF
>TRBJ2-3|.|.|TRBV11-3
TGTGCCAGCAGCTTACGGTGGGGACCCGAGGCAGATACGCAGTATTTT
CASSLRWGPEADTQYF
>TRBJ1-3|TRBD1|.|TRBV4-1
TGCGCCAGCAGTCCCGGGCAGGACAGGGATTTATCTTGGAACACCATATATTTT
CASSPGQDRDLSWNTIYF